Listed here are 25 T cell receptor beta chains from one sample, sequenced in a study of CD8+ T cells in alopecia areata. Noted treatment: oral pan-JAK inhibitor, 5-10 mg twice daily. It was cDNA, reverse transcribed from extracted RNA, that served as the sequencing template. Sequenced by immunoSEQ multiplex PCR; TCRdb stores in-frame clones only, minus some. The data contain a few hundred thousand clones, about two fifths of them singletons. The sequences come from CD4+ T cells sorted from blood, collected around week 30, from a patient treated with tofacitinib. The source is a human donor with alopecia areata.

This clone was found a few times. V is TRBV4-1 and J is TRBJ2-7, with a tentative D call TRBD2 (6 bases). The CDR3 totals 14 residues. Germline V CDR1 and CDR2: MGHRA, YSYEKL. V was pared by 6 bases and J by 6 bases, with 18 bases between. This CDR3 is CASSSRRGPLEQYF. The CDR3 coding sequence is TGCGCCAGCAGTTCAAGGCGGGGTCCCCTCGAGCAGTACTTC.

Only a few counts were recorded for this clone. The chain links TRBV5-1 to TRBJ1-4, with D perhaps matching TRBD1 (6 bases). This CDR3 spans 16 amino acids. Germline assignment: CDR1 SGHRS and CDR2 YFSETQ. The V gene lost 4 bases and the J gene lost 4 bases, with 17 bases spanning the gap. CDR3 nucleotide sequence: TGCGCCAGCAGCCCCAGGGCGGGACAACTTAATGAAAAACTGTTTTTT. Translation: CASSPRAGQLNEKLFF.

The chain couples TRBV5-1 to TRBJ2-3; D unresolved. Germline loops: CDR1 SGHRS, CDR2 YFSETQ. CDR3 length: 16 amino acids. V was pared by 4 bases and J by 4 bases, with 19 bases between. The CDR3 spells CASSRGAPGSSDTQYF. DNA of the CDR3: TGCGCCAGCAGCCGCGGAGCACCCGGCAGCTCAGATACGCAGTATTTT. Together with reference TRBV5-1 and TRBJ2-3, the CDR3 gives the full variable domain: KAGVTQTPRYLIKTRGQQVTLSCSPISGHRSVSWYQQTPGQGLQFLFEYFSETQRNKGNFPGRFSGRQFSNSRSEMNVSTLELGDSALYLCASSRGAPGSSDTQYFGPGTRLTVL.

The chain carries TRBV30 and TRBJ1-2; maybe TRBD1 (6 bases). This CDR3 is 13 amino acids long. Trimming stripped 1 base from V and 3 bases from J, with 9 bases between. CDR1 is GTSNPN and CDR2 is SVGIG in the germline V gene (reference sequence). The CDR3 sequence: CAWSDTGHYGYTF. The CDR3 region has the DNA TGTGCCTGGAGTGACACAGGGCACTATGGCTACACCTTC.

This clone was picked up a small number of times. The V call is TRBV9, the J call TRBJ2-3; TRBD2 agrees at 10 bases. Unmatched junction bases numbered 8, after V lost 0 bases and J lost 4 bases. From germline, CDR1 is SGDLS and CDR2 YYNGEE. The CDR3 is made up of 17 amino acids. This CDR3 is CASSVGLAGGRADTQYF. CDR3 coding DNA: TGTGCCAGCAGCGTAGGATTAGCGGGAGGAAGAGCAGATACGCAGTATTTT.

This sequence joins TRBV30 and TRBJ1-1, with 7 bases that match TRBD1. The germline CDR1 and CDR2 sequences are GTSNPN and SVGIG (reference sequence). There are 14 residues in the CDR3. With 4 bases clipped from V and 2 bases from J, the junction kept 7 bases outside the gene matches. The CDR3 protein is CAWTADRVNTEAFF. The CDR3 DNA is TGTGCCTGGACAGCCGACAGGGTAAACACTGAAGCTTTCTTT.

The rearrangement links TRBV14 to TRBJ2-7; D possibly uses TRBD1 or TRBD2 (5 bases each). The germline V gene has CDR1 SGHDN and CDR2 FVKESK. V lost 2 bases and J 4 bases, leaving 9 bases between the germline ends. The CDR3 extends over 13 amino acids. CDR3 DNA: TGTGCCAGCAGCCAATGGGGCGGGTACGAGCAGTACTTC. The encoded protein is CASSQWGGYEQYF. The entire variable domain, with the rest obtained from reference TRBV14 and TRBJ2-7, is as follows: EAGVTQFPSHSVIEKGQTVTLRCDPISGHDNLYWYRRVMGKEIKFLLHFVKESKQDESGMPNNRFLAERTGGTYSTLKVQPAELEDSGVYFCASSQWGGYEQYFGPGTRLTVT.

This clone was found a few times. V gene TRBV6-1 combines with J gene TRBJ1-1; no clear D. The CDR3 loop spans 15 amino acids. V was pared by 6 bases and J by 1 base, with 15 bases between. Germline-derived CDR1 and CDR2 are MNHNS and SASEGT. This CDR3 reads CASRVDLLQNTEAFF. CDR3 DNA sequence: TGTGCCAGCAGGGTTGATTTACTCCAGAACACTGAAGCTTTCTTT.

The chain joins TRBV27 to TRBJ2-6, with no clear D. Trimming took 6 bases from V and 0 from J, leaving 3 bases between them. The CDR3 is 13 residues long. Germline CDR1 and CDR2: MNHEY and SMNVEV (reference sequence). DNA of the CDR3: TGTGCCAGCAGGGTCTCTGGGGCCAACGTCCTGACTTTC. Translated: CASRVSGANVLTF.

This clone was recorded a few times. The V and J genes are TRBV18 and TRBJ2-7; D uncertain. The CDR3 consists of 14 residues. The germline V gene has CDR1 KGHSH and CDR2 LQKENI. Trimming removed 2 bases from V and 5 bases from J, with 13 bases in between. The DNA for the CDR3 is TGTGCCAGCTCACCATCTCGCGGTTCCAACGAGCAGTACTTC. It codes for CASSPSRGSNEQYF.

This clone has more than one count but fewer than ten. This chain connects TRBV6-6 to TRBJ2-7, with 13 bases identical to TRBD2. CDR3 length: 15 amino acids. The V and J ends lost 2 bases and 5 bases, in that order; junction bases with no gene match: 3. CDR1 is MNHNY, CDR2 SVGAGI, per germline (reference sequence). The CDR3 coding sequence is TGTGCCAGCAGTTACACGGGACTAGCGGGGAACGAGCAGTACTTC. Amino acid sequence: CASSYTGLAGNEQYF.

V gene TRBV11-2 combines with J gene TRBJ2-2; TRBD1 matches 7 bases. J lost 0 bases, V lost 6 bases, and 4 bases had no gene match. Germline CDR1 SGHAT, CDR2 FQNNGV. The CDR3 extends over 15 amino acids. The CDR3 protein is CASRTGQSNTGELFF. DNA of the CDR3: TGTGCCAGCAGAACGGGACAGTCGAACACCGGGGAGCTGTTTTTT.

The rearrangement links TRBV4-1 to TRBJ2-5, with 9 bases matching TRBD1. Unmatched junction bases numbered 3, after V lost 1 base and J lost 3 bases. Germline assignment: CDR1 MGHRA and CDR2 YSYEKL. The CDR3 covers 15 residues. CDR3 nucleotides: TGCGCCAGCAGCCAAGTTGGGACAGGGAAAGAGACCCAGTACTTC. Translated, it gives CASSQVGTGKETQYF.

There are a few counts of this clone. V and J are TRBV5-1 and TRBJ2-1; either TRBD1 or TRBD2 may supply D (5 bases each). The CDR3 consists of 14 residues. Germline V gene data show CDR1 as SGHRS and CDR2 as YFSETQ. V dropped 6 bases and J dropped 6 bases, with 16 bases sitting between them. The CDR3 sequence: CASTAGTAFNEQFF. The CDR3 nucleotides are TGCGCCAGCACCGCCGGGACCGCGTTCAATGAGCAGTTCTTC.

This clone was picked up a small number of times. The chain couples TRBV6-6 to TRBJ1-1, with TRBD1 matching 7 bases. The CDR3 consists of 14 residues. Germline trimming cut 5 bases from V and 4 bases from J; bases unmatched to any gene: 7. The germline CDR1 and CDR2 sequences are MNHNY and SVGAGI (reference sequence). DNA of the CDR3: TGTGCCAGCAGTCCCCAGGGGGAGGGCACTGAAGCTTTCTTT. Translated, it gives CASSPQGEGTEAFF.

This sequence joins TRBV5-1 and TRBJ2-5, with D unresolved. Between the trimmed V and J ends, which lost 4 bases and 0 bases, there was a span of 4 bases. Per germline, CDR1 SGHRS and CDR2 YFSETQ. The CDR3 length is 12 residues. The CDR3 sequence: CASSGNQETQYF. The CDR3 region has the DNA TGCGCCAGCAGCGGAAACCAAGAGACCCAGTACTTC. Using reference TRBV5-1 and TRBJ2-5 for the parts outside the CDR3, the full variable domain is KAGVTQTPRYLIKTRGQQVTLSCSPISGHRSVSWYQQTPGQGLQFLFEYFSETQRNKGNFPGRFSGRQFSNSRSEMNVSTLELGDSALYLCASSGNQETQYFGPGTRLLVL.

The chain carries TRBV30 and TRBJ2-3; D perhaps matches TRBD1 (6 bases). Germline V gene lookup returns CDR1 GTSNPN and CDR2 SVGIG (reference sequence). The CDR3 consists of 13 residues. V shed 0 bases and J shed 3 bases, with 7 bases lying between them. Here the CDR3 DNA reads TGTGCCTGGAGTGTACAGGGAACAGATACGCAGTATTTT. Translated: CAWSVQGTDTQYF.

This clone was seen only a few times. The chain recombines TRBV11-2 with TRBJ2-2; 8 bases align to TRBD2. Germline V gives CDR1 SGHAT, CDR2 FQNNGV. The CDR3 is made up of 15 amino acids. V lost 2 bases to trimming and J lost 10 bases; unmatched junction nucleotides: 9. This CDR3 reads CASSLSGREGAELFF. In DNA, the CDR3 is TGTGCCAGCAGCTTATCTGGACGGGAGGGCGCGGAGCTGTTTTTT.

The CDR3 region has the DNA TGTGCCATCAGTGAGTCAAGTGGCCGGCAGCCCCAGCATTTT. Protein: CAISESSGRQPQHF. The V call is TRBV10-3, the J call TRBJ1-5; no clear D gene. Germline CDR1 reads ENHRY; CDR2 reads SYGVKD. Trimming left V 0 bases short and J 7 bases short, with 10 bases between. The CDR3 contains 14 residues.

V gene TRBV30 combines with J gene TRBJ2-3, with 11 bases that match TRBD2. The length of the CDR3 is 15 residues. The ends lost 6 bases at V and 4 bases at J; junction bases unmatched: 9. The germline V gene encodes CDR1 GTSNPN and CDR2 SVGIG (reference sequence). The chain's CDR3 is CACVTSGRSSDTQYF. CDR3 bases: TGTGCCTGCGTAACTAGCGGGAGAAGCTCAGATACGCAGTATTTT. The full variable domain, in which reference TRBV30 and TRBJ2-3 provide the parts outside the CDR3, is SQTIHQWPATLVQPVGSPLSLECTVEGTSNPNLYWYRQAAGRGLQLLFYSVGIGQISSEVPQNLSASRPQDRQFILSSKKLLLSDSGFYLCACVTSGRSSDTQYFGPGTRLTVL.

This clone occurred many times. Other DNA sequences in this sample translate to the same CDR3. For the CDR3, the DNA is TGTGCCAGCAGCTTAGGGGGGCAGCATTCCTACAATGAGCAGTTCTTC. Protein: CASSLGGQHSYNEQFF. J is TRBJ2-1 and V is TRBV11-2; the D gene is possibly TRBD1 (6 bases). Germline values: CDR1 SGHAT, CDR2 FQNNGV. With 1 base removed from V and 1 base from J, the gap between germline ends came to 11 bases. This CDR3 contains 16 residues.

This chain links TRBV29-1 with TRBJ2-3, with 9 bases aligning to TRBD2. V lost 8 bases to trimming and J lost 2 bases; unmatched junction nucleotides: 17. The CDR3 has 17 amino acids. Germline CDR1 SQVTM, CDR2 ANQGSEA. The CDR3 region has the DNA TGCAGCTCCAAGAGGGTGAGCGGGGGGCATTTCACAGATACGCAGTATTTT. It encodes CSSKRVSGGHFTDTQYF.

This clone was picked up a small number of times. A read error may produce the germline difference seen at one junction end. CDR3 sequence (DNA): TGTGCTAGCAGCGTCGTCGGCGGGAGGGAAGAGACCCAGTACTTC. Protein sequence: CASSVVGGREETQYF. The chain links TRBV7-7 to TRBJ2-5, with 9 nucleotides matching TRBD2. This CDR3 has 15 amino acids. CDR1 SSHAT and CDR2 FNYEAQ come from the germline V gene (reference sequence).

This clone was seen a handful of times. CDR3 DNA: TGTGCCACCAGCAGGGCTGGTGGGGCAACGGACATTCAGTACTTC. It codes for CATSRAGGATDIQYF. V is TRBV15 and J is TRBJ2-4; D perhaps matches TRBD1 (5 bases). The germline V gene encodes CDR1 LNHNV and CDR2 YYDKDF (reference sequence). CDR3 length: 15 residues. V lost 3 bases to trimming and J lost 8 bases, with 17 bases between them.

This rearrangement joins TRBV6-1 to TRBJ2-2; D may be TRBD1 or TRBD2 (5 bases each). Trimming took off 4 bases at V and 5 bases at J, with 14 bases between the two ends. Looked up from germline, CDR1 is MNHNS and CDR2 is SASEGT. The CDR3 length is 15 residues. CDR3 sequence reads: CASSGQGWGTGELFF. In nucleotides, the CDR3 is TGTGCCAGCAGTGGTCAGGGATGGGGGACCGGGGAGCTGTTTTTT.